This T cell receptor beta chain was profiled in a study of neoadjuvant anti-PD-1 for oral cavity cancer. Across the whole study: Around day 43, patients without progression received a fourth nivolumab dose before surgery. Study conclusions and caveats: Each response group had just a few patients in TCR analyses.

Method: immunoSEQ multiplex PCR; TCRdb's copy keeps in-frame clones and lacks some. The data contain about 14,000 clones, around 57% of them singletons. Germline V gene lookup returns CDR1 MGHDK and CDR2 SYGVNS. Trimming removed 3 bases at V and 8 bases at J, with 5 bases between. The CDR3 consists of 12 residues. Concerning this clone: Its antigen is unidentified.

The chain is built from TRBV25-1 and TRBJ1-6; unclear D gene. The sample in question was PBMCs, obtained before nivolumab (anti-PD-1) treatment. The sequence was collected from a person aged 35-79 years with oral cavity squamous cell carcinoma. As DNA, the CDR3 is TGTGCCAGCAGTGAGGGATATTCACCCCTCCACTTT. This encodes CASSEGYSPLHF.